This entry describes one T cell receptor beta chain. The PCR had 60 Vbeta and 13 Jbeta primers. Some clones are missing from TCRdb's copy, which holds only in-frame ones; the method was immunoSEQ multiplex PCR. The table lists tens of thousands of clones. CDR3 length equals 14 residues. This entry belongs to a study of cytomegalovirus exposure and HLA in healthy donors. This receptor was taken from a woman younger than 45 in good health and CMV-seropositive. The chain is built from TRBV1 and TRBJ2-7; TRBD2, the D gene given by the table, was not confirmed from the DNA. TRBV1 is flagged as a pseudogene. Material: PBMCs. CDR3 region: CTSSRASGLREQYF. Here the CDR3 DNA reads TGCACCAGCAGCCGGGCTAGCGGGCTCAGGGAGCAGTACTTC.